These 6 T cell receptor beta chains originate from one sample sequenced in a study of blood T cells in healthy people across ages. Next came a second PCR, run for about 6 to 11 cycles, which used a sample-barcoded 5' primer along with a J-beta primer mix. TCRdb recomputed calls from the 5' RACE reads with MiXCR, one row per CDR3 protein. Among 1.5 million to 2 million distinct CDR3 sequences listed, 25% to 30% were seen once. Sample: blood. These receptors originate from a young woman in good health.

This chain connects TRBV5-6 to TRBJ2-5, with D possibly called TRBD1 or TRBD2 (6 bases each). CDR3 length: 15 amino acids. Trimming removed 5 bases at V and 5 bases at J, with 19 bases between. Germline CDR1 and CDR2: SGHDT and YYEEEE. CDR3 residues: CASSMGQGRLETQYF. CDR3 sequence (DNA): TGTGCCAGCAGTATGGGGCAGGGGAGGCTGGAGACCCAGTACTTC. The variable domain in full, completed from reference TRBV5-6 and TRBJ2-5, reads DAGVTQSPTHLIKTRGQQVTLRCSPKSGHDTVSWYQQALGQGPQFIFQYYEEEERQRGNFPDRFSGHQFPNYSSELNVNALLLGDSALYLCASSMGQGRLETQYFGPGTRLLVL.

The chain combines TRBV28 with TRBJ1-1; D gene uncertain. V was pared by 3 bases and J by 0 bases, with 8 bases between. The CDR3 length is 14 residues. Per germline, CDR1 MDHEN and CDR2 SYDVKM. For the CDR3, the DNA is TGTGCCAGCAGTTTGTGGACCTTGAACACTGAAGCTTTCTTT. Amino acid sequence: CASSLWTLNTEAFF.

This clonotype was recorded at least ten times. The chain couples TRBV10-2 to TRBJ2-5; no clear D. Trimming left V 0 bases short and J 6 bases short, with 2 bases between. Germline loops: CDR1 WSHSY, CDR2 SAAADI. The CDR3 loop spans 11 amino acids. CDR3 loop: CASSESKTQYF. The CDR3 DNA follows: TGCGCCAGCAGTGAGTCCAAGACCCAGTACTTC.

CDR3 protein: CASSFSHQPQHF. The CDR3, as DNA: TGTGCCAGCAGTTTCTCACATCAGCCCCAGCATTTT. J is TRBJ1-5 and V is TRBV28, with D hard to call. Trimming shortened V by 3 bases and J by 5 bases, and 5 bases separated the two germline ends. Germline CDR1 MDHEN, CDR2 SYDVKM. CDR3 length equals 12 residues.

This clonotype has a count of ten or more. This sequence joins TRBV20-1 and TRBJ2-7; D possibly corresponds to TRBD1 (5 bases). Trimming took 7 bases from V and 7 from J, leaving 14 bases between them. This CDR3 spans 11 amino acids. Germline CDR1 reads DFQATT; CDR2 reads SNEGSKA (reference sequence). CDR3 amino acids: CSVTTVLEQYF. As DNA, the CDR3 is TGCAGTGTTACGACAGTCCTGGAGCAGTACTTC.

This clonotype was counted ten times or more. The chain joins TRBV20-1 to TRBJ1-5, with TRBD1 as a possible D gene (5 bases). V lost 1 base and J lost 6, with 13 bases in between. Germline lookup yields CDR1 DFQATT and CDR2 SNEGSKA (reference sequence). The CDR3 is made up of 14 amino acids. CDR3 region: CSARVPGRGQPQHF. The DNA for the CDR3 is TGCAGTGCTAGAGTTCCAGGGAGAGGTCAGCCCCAGCATTTT.